Listed below are T cell receptor beta chains from one sample, sequenced in a study of early T cells in non-severe SARS-CoV-2 infection. TCRdb reanalysed the 5' RACE reads using MiXCR and keeps one entry per CDR3 protein. The table records about 80,000 distinct CDR3 sequences, 14% of them present only once. Sequences were obtained from whole blood. These receptors were obtained from an adult who was a healthcare worker with PCR-confirmed SARS-CoV-2 infection or an uninfected control (not recorded which). Each CDR3 is given with its conserved first and last residue. The D gene is left open where the match is weak. Not all rows give a size; the values are once, few, many and, for expanded clones, a class.

V	J	D	size	DNA	CDR3
TRBV20-1	TRBJ2-7	-	few	TGCAGTGGGCGACAGGAATACGAGCAGTACTTC	CSGRQEYEQYF
TRBV28	TRBJ1-6	-	-	TGTGCCACGCACACTGGGATATCAAGATCACCCCTCCACTTT	CATHTGISRSPLHF
TRBV25-1	TRBJ2-7	-	few	TGTGCCAGCAGTGCCAAGATTAACGAGCAGTACTTC	CASSAKINEQYF
TRBV6-4	TRBJ2-7	-	few	TGTGCCAGCAGTGACGGGATTTGGACCAGGCAGTACTTC	CASSDGIWTRQYF
TRBV11-2	TRBJ1-4	-	-	TGTGCCAGCAGACCTACCCCAGTGGGTGAAAAACTGTTTTTT	CASRPTPVGEKLFF
TRBV6-2/TRBV6-3	TRBJ1-5	TRBD1	few	TGTGCCAGCAGTTCACAGGGGGCTTCTAAGCCCCAGCATTTT	CASSSQGASKPQHF
TRBV7-2	TRBJ2-3	TRBD2	few	TGTGCCAGCATTCTAAGGGGATTTGCGGGGGGCTTACCCCTCACAGATACGCAGTATTTT	CASILRGFAGGLPLTDTQYF
TRBV3-1	TRBJ2-3	-	-	TGTGCCAGCAGCCAAGCAGGGCCTAGCACAGATACGCAGTATTTT	CASSQAGPSTDTQYF
TRBV11-2	TRBJ1-1	-	-	TGTGCCAGCAGCTTACATTCAGGGTTCGGCACTGAAGCTTTCTTT	CASSLHSGFGTEAFF
TRBV28	TRBJ2-1	-	-	TGTGCCAGCAGTTTAACAGGACAGCCGGGGGATGAGCAGTTCTTC	CASSLTGQPGDEQFF
TRBV9	TRBJ2-5	-	-	TGTGCCAGCAGCGTAGCTCCGGGGCATGGGGAGACCCAGTACTTC	CASSVAPGHGETQYF
TRBV5-1	TRBJ2-7	-	-	TGCGCCAGCAGCTTGGACGGGAAGGAGCAGTACTTC	CASSLDGKEQYF